This T cell receptor (beta chain) emerged from a study of T cell responses to AZD1222 COVID-19 vaccine. The CDR3 runs 17 residues. Germline V lookup: CDR1 SGHTA, CDR2 FQGNSA. Trimming cost V 6 bases and J 0 bases; bases outside gene matches: 8. Study results and caveats: Repertoires were collected only later (after the peak T cell response had occurred). Of spike-specific TCRs, nearly half reportedly target regions left unmutated in variants. Mostly white British, mostly female donors; authors suggested clonal diversity may be underestimated.

Points on this clone: Its antigen is as yet unknown.

Only in-frame clones appear in the TCRdb table, and some are missing; sequencing was by immunoSEQ multiplex PCR. The sample yields approximately 100,000 clones, 91% seen once. The receptor comes from an adult in good health. The chain joins TRBV7-2 to TRBJ2-1; TRBD2 agrees at 10 bases. Sequenced material: peripheral blood, taken on day 0 of AZD1222 vaccination. In DNA, the CDR3 is TGTGCCAGCAGGTTCGGACTAGCGGCCTTCTCCTACAATGAGCAGTTCTTC. It yields the protein CASRFGLAAFSYNEQFF.